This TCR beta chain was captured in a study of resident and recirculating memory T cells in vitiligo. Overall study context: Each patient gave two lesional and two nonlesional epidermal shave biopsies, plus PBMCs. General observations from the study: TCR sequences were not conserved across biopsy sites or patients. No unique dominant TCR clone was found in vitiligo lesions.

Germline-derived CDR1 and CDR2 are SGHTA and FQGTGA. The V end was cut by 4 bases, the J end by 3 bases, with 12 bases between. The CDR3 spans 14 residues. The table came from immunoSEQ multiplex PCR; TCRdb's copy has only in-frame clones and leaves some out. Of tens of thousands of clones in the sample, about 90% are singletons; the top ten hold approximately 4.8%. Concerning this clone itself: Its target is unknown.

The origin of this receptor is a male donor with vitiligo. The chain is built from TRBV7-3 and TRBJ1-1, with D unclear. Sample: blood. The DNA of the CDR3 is TGTGCCAGCAGCTCTTCCCTCGGGGACACTGAAGCTTTCTTT. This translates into CASSSSLGDTEAFF.